This TCR beta chain derives from a study of T cells in Graves' hyperthyroidism and ophthalmopathy. Study outcomes and limitations: Ophthalmopathy and stable hyperthyroidism were separated by a 13 V-J model. The model forecast ophthalmopathy, anticipating it by a median roughly 6 months before onset.

The CDR3 is 16 residues long. The germline V gene has CDR1 MNHEY and CDR2 SVGEGT. J lost 5 bases, V lost 6 bases, and 15 bases had no gene match. TCR beta CDR3 regions were amplified from RNA. RT-PCR in the first round (using the HTBI primer set) targeted the TCR CDR3. TCRdb reprocessed the multiplex PCR reads with MiXCR, giving one entry per CDR3 protein. Here the sample spans 500,000 to 650,000 distinct CDR3 sequences, about 20% being singletons. Comment on this clonotype: The antigen is unknown.

Criteria for exclusion of patients were uncontrolled infection, other autoimmune disease, pregnancy or lactation. The V and J genes are TRBV6-2 or TRBV6-3 and TRBJ1-2; 7 nucleotides align to TRBD1. The specimen was blood. This clonotype was obtained from a man aged 35 to 55 with Graves' ophthalmopathy. The CDR3 nucleotides read TGTGCCAGCAGCGACGAGTGGAGGGGGCATCGTTATGGCTACACCTTC. Translated: CASSDEWRGHRYGYTF.